These 9 T cell receptor beta chains were all obtained from the same sample, sequenced in a study of CD8+ T cells in alopecia areata. RNA extraction and reverse transcription yielded cDNA as sequencing template. Assay used: immunoSEQ multiplex PCR; TCRdb lists only in-frame clones, some missing. The repertoire includes around 190,000 clones, around 60% of them detected once, and around 0.69% sits in the top ten. Treatment specified: oral pan-JAK inhibitor, 5-10 mg twice daily. The material was CD4+ T cells sorted from blood, obtained at week 4, from a patient treated with tofacitinib. The receptors originated from a human donor with alopecia areata.

This rearrangement joins TRBV6-1 to TRBJ1-5; D is possibly TRBD1 (5 bases). V was clipped by 5 bases and J by 7 bases, with 15 bases between them. The germline V gene encodes CDR1 MNHNS and CDR2 SASEGT. The CDR3 length is 14 residues. In nucleotides, the CDR3 is TGTGCCAGCAGTCCGACTCCATGGGGGCAGCCCCAGCATTTT. This codes for CASSPTPWGQPQHF.

This clone has just one count. This chain uses TRBV29-1 with TRBJ2-5; no firm D call. CDR3 length: 11 residues. Looked up from germline, CDR1 is SQVTM and CDR2 is ANQGSEA. Trimming left V 2 bases short and J 5 bases short, with 6 bases between. CDR3 region: CSVESTETQYF. The DNA of the CDR3 is TGCAGCGTTGAATCGACGGAGACCCAGTACTTC.

For the CDR3, the DNA is TGTGCCAGCAGAGACCCCGGGACAGGGTTAAATGAGCAGTTCTTC. Amino acid sequence: CASRDPGTGLNEQFF. This chain connects TRBV6-5 to TRBJ2-1, with 9 nucleotides matching TRBD1. The CDR3 is made up of 15 amino acids. CDR1 and CDR2 (germline): MNHEY, SVGAGI. J was trimmed by 7 bases and V by 6 bases; bases with no gene match: 10.

V usage is TRBV6-6 and J usage is TRBJ2-6; D is undetermined. CDR3 length: 15 amino acids. Germline V gene lookup returns CDR1 MNHNY and CDR2 SVGAGI (reference sequence). V lost 6 bases and J 3 bases, leaving 12 bases between the germline ends. CDR3 protein: CASSPSRGGANVLTF. As DNA, the CDR3 is TGTGCCAGCAGCCCCAGTCGAGGTGGGGCCAACGTCCTGACTTTC.

The chain carries TRBV4-3 and TRBJ2-7; possibly TRBD1 for D (5 bases). The V and J ends lost 0 bases and 4 bases respectively, with 13 bases between them. The CDR3 totals 15 residues. Germline V lookup: CDR1 LGHNA, CDR2 YSLEER. CDR3 bases: TGCGCCAGCAGCCAAGATGGCCAGGGTGGATACGAGCAGTACTTC. Encoded protein: CASSQDGQGGYEQYF.

The gene calls are TRBV29-1 and TRBJ2-7, with D perhaps TRBD1 (5 bases). This CDR3 comprises 14 residues. Germline V gene data show CDR1 as SQVTM and CDR2 as ANQGSEA. V was pared by 6 bases and J by 0 bases, with 15 bases between. The CDR3 sequence is CSVAQGLPSYEQYF. CDR3 nucleotides: TGCAGCGTGGCCCAGGGCCTACCCTCCTACGAGCAGTACTTC.

This clone showed up just a few times. In the same sample, other DNA sequences code for this CDR3. V usage is TRBV28 and J usage is TRBJ1-5; D is unclear. The V end was cut by 6 bases, the J end by 4 bases, with 4 bases between. Germline-derived CDR1 and CDR2 are MDHEN and SYDVKM. CDR3 length equals 11 residues. The CDR3 protein is CASSLNQPQHF. The CDR3 DNA reads as TGTGCCAGCAGCCTAAATCAGCCCCAGCATTTT. The full variable domain, completed using reference TRBV28 and TRBJ1-5, is DVKVTQSSRYLVKRTGEKVFLECVQDMDHENMFWYRQDPGLGLRLIYFSYDVKMKEKGDIPEGYSVSREKKERFSLILESASTNQTSMYLCASSLNQPQHFGDGTRLSIL.

This chain joins TRBV29-1 and TRBJ2-3; D unclear. Trimming removed 3 bases from V and 1 base from J, with 5 bases in between. This CDR3 spans 12 amino acids. The germline gives CDR1 SQVTM, CDR2 ANQGSEA. In DNA form, the CDR3 reads TGCAGCGTTGAGCGCCGCACAGATACGCAGTATTTT. Residues: CSVERRTDTQYF.

The V call is TRBV29-1, the J call TRBJ2-1, with TRBD2 as a possible D gene (5 bases). The CDR3 is 13 residues long. V was shortened by 8 bases and J by 0 bases, with 11 bases between the two germline ends. Germline-derived CDR1 and CDR2 are SQVTM and ANQGSEA. In DNA, the CDR3 is TGCAGCTCCACGGGAACCTCCTACAATGAGCAGTTCTTC. This gives the protein CSSTGTSYNEQFF.